This T cell receptor (beta chain) was profiled in a study of CD8 T cells in ankylosing spondylitis. Each CDR3 protein gets one entry after TCRdb re-called the 5' RACE reads with MiXCR. This table holds 100,000 to 150,000 distinct CDR3 sequences, approximately 6.8% found once. This clonotype was seen at least ten times. V lost 3 bases, J lost 0 bases, and 4 bases stayed unmatched. CDR1 and CDR2 (germline): MGHDK, SYGVNS. The CDR3 sequence is 16 residues long. Sequenced: blood, either unsorted or a sorted T cell fraction (not recorded which). The chain employs TRBV25-1 and TRBJ2-1; 8 bases align to TRBD2. This clonotype originated in a male donor with ankylosing spondylitis or in good health (not recorded which). The CDR3 here is CASSDQAGGSYNEQFF. The CDR3 DNA follows: TGTGCCAGCAGTGACCAGGCGGGAGGCTCCTACAATGAGCAGTTCTTC.